This T cell receptor (beta chain) was sequenced during a study of T cells in Graves' hyperthyroidism and ophthalmopathy. At the level of the study: Peripheral blood was collected at initial diagnosis, before any treatment. Study-wide findings and caveats: Ophthalmopathy prediction by the model preceded onset by a median approximately six months.

Trimming cost V 3 bases and J 6 bases, with 18 bases left between them. Germline V lookup: CDR1 LNHDA, CDR2 SQIVND (reference sequence). The CDR3 contains 15 residues. RNA transcripts were the template for amplifying TCR beta CDR3 regions. The TCR CDR3 was amplified in a first-round RT-PCR using the HTBI primer set. TCRdb called the multiplex PCR reads again in MiXCR, with one record for every CDR3 protein. The table includes about 350,000 distinct CDR3 sequences, roughly 17% detected once. This clonotype was recorded a few times. Its specificity is unknown. The sequence was collected from a woman younger than 45 with Graves' hyperthyroidism that later progressed to Graves' ophthalmopathy. The material sequenced was blood. The V gene is TRBV19, the J gene TRBJ2-7, with D possibly called TRBD1 or TRBD2 (5 bases each). The CDR3 DNA is TGTGCCAGTAGTATTTCGTGGGGGTCAGGTACCGAGCAGTACTTC. It encodes CASSISWGSGTEQYF.